The 31 T cell receptor beta chains below were found in one sample sequenced in a study of blood T cell repertoires in COVID-19. Assay used: immunoSEQ multiplex PCR; TCRdb lists only in-frame clones, some missing. The sample carries some 150,000 clones, 60% to 80% recorded once. Sequences were obtained from peripheral blood. Receptors were obtained from a man aged 45-65 years with active or convalescent COVID-19.

This clone was observed once. J is TRBJ2-1 and V is TRBV18, with 7 positions matching TRBD1. J was trimmed by 8 bases and V by 6 bases; bases with no gene match: 13. The CDR3 has 15 amino acids. The V gene's germline CDR1 is KGHSH and CDR2 LQKENI. The DNA of the CDR3 is TGTGCCAGCTCGCTCGACAGGGATGCAATTGATGAGCAGTTCTTC. Protein product: CASSLDRDAIDEQFF.

The rearrangement links TRBV28 to TRBJ2-1, with 10 bases fitting TRBD2. This CDR3 region has 15 residues. J gave up 3 bases and V 8 bases, and 7 bases lay outside the gene matches. Germline V CDR1 and CDR2: MDHEN, SYDVKM. CDR3 amino acids: CASGLAGEGYNEQFF. The DNA for the CDR3 is TGTGCCAGCGGGCTAGCGGGAGAGGGCTACAATGAGCAGTTCTTC.

This rearrangement joins TRBV30 to TRBJ1-5, with TRBD1 as a possible D gene (6 bases). The CDR3 is 13 residues long. CDR1 and CDR2 from the germline V gene are GTSNPN and SVGIG (reference sequence). V was shortened by 1 base and J by 4 bases, with 8 bases between the two germline ends. DNA for the CDR3: TGTGCCTGGAGTGGAGGACAGAATCAGCCCCAGCATTTT. Its protein is CAWSGGQNQPQHF.

V is TRBV10-3 and J is TRBJ2-3; 7 positions agree with TRBD2. The CDR3 totals 15 residues. Unmatched junction bases numbered 11, after V lost 6 bases and J lost 5 bases. Per germline, CDR1 ENHRY and CDR2 SYGVKD. In DNA form, the CDR3 reads TGTGCCATCAGAGCTAGTCGGGAGGCAATAGATACGCAGTATTTT. It yields the protein CAIRASREAIDTQYF.

This clone was observed many times. This chain connects TRBV27 to TRBJ2-2, with 9 bases matching TRBD1. Germline values: CDR1 MNHEY, CDR2 SMNVEV (reference sequence). The CDR3 is 15 amino acids. V was clipped by 3 bases and J by 7 bases; unmatched bases: 6. The CDR3 reads CASSLTGGEGGELFF. The CDR3 region has the DNA TGTGCCAGCAGTTTGACAGGGGGGGAAGGCGGGGAGCTGTTTTTT.

The V call is TRBV29-1, the J call TRBJ2-3, with 7 bases identical to TRBD1. V was pared by 7 bases and J by 1 base, with 5 bases of the junction left unmatched. CDR1 is SQVTM and CDR2 is ANQGSEA in the germline V gene. This CDR3 spans 13 amino acids. The CDR3 reads CSARQGGTDTQYF. CDR3 bases: TGCAGCGCCAGACAGGGAGGCACAGATACGCAGTATTTT.

In this sample, this clone turned up once. V and J are TRBV11-3 and TRBJ2-3, with 9 bases fitting TRBD2. The CDR3 runs 14 residues. V lost 2 bases, J lost 7 bases, and 4 bases stayed unmatched. Germline CDR1 reads SGHNT; CDR2 reads YENEEA. The CDR3 DNA is TGTGCCAGCAGCTTAAGCGGGAGGTTCAATACGCAGTATTTT. It translates to CASSLSGRFNTQYF.

The CDR3 region has the DNA TGTGCCAGCAGCTTGCACAAAGCCAGCGGGATTCCCCATGAGCAGTTCTTC. Amino acid sequence: CASSLHKASGIPHEQFF. J is TRBJ2-1 and V is TRBV7-3; TRBD2 matches at 7 bases. Germline values: CDR1 SGHTA, CDR2 FQGTGA. The trim removed 3 bases at V and 8 bases at J, leaving 16 bases unmatched. The CDR3 is 17 amino acids.

The count of this clone is one. The chain recombines TRBV18 with TRBJ2-3, with 12 positions matching TRBD2. Germline trimming cut 6 bases from V and 2 bases from J; bases unmatched to any gene: 6. The CDR3 sequence is 16 residues long. Looked up from germline, CDR1 is KGHSH and CDR2 is LQKENI. CDR3 coding DNA: TGTGCCAGCTCTACAGGACTAGCGGGGAACACAGATACGCAGTATTTT. As protein: CASSTGLAGNTDTQYF.

The chain combines TRBV30 with TRBJ2-4; TRBD2 matches at 11 bases. Germline CDR1 is GTSNPN and CDR2 is SVGIG (reference sequence). The CDR3 sequence is 14 residues long. The junction had 3 bases not matched to a gene; V was cut back by 2 bases and J by 6 bases. CDR3 sequence reads: CAWSTGTSGNIQYF. The CDR3 nucleotides are TGTGCCTGGAGTACAGGGACTAGCGGAAACATTCAGTACTTC. Full variable domain (missing parts from reference TRBV30 and TRBJ2-4): SQTIHQWPATLVQPVGSPLSLECTVEGTSNPNLYWYRQAAGRGLQLLFYSVGIGQISSEVPQNLSASRPQDRQFILSSKKLLLSDSGFYLCAWSTGTSGNIQYFGAGTRLSVL.

The chain combines TRBV2 with TRBJ2-2, with a weak D call TRBD1 (6 bases). The V end was cut by 8 bases, the J end by 0 bases, with 16 bases between. The CDR3 is 16 amino acids. The germline V gene has CDR1 SNHLY and CDR2 FYNNEI. The CDR3 sequence: CASPPADSANTGELFF. The CDR3 bases are TGTGCCAGCCCCCCGGCGGACAGCGCGAACACCGGGGAGCTGTTTTTT.

This clone was counted only a few times. This chain connects TRBV28 to TRBJ1-1; 7 nucleotides agree with TRBD1. The CDR3 sequence is 14 residues long. CDR1 and CDR2 from the germline V gene are MDHEN and SYDVKM. Losses at the gene ends were 6 bases for V and 6 bases for J; bases not matched to a gene: 10. CDR3: CASSPYRGGAEAFF. CDR3 coding DNA: TGTGCCAGCAGCCCCTACAGGGGAGGCGCTGAAGCTTTCTTT. The full variable domain, rest sourced from reference TRBV28 and TRBJ1-1, is DVKVTQSSRYLVKRTGEKVFLECVQDMDHENMFWYRQDPGLGLRLIYFSYDVKMKEKGDIPEGYSVSREKKERFSLILESASTNQTSMYLCASSPYRGGAEAFFGQGTRLTVV.

This rearrangement joins TRBV5-4 to TRBJ2-3; D possibly corresponds to TRBD2 (6 bases). CDR1 is SGHNT and CDR2 is YYREEE in the germline V gene (reference sequence). Between the trimmed V and J ends, which lost 4 bases and 4 bases, there was a span of 16 bases. This CDR3 region has 15 residues. DNA of the CDR3: TGTGCCAGCAGCCACGGAGGGAGTTCCGCAGATACGCAGTATTTT. This sequence encodes CASSHGGSSADTQYF.

This chain connects TRBV15 to TRBJ2-3, with D possibly matching TRBD2 (6 bases). CDR1 is LNHNV, CDR2 YYDKDF, per germline (reference sequence). The CDR3 consists of 15 residues. Trimming shortened V by 4 bases and J by 2 bases, and 13 bases separated the two germline ends. The CDR3 loop reads CATSNRRGFTDTQYF. DNA for the CDR3: TGTGCCACCAGCAACCGTCGGGGGTTCACAGATACGCAGTATTTT.

This chain connects TRBV19 to TRBJ1-2; 7 nucleotides agree with TRBD1. Germline CDR1 reads LNHDA; CDR2 reads SQIVND (reference sequence). J was trimmed by 0 bases and V by 4 bases; bases with no gene match: 5. This CDR3 is built from 15 residues. Here the CDR3 reads CASSTTGLANYGYTF. CDR3 in DNA: TGTGCCAGTAGTACGACAGGGTTAGCTAACTATGGCTACACCTTC.

This chain connects TRBV25-1 to TRBJ2-5, with D perhaps matching TRBD1 (6 bases). The CDR3 covers 14 residues. Germline assignment: CDR1 MGHDK and CDR2 SYGVNS. V was clipped by 0 bases and J by 7 bases, with 12 bases between them. This CDR3 reads CASSEYIQGATQYF. CDR3 sequence (DNA): TGTGCCAGCAGTGAATATATACAGGGAGCGACCCAGTACTTC.

The chain couples TRBV6-2 or TRBV6-3 to TRBJ2-2, with 7 bases fitting TRBD1. The CDR3 runs 15 residues. The germline V gene encodes CDR1 MNHEY and CDR2 SVGEGT. Trimming cost V 5 bases and J 1 base; bases outside gene matches: 4. This chain's CDR3 is CASSAWDRNTGELFF. The CDR3 nucleotides read TGTGCCAGCAGTGCCTGGGACAGGAACACCGGGGAGCTGTTTTTT.

This clone has a single count. The gene calls are TRBV6-5 and TRBJ1-5; D might be TRBD1 (5 bases). Germline V gene sequence: CDR1 MNHEY, CDR2 SVGAGI. V lost 4 bases to trimming and J lost 3 bases, with 7 bases between them. The CDR3 consists of 13 residues. The CDR3 DNA sequence: TGTGCCAGCAGTTCCAGGGTCAATCAGCCCCAGCATTTT. This gives the protein CASSSRVNQPQHF.

The chain combines TRBV14 with TRBJ2-7; 7 nucleotides align to TRBD2. Trimming took 1 base from V and 2 from J; bases not matched to a gene: 5. The CDR3 runs to 15 residues. Per the germline V gene, CDR1 is SGHDN and CDR2 is FVKESK. The CDR3 protein is CASSQGTSGAYEQYF. The CDR3 coding sequence is TGTGCCAGCAGCCAAGGGACTAGTGGGGCCTACGAGCAGTACTTC.

The V call is TRBV5-1, the J call TRBJ2-2; D not certain. CDR1 and CDR2 (germline): SGHRS, YFSETQ. The ends were cut back, 5 bases at V and 2 bases at J, with 16 bases in the middle. The CDR3 has 16 amino acids. The CDR3 DNA is TGCGCCAGCAGACCGACTCTCCCTTTTAACACCGGGGAGCTGTTTTTT. It is translated as CASRPTLPFNTGELFF.

The V gene is TRBV27, the J gene TRBJ1-5, with D hard to call. Germline V gene sequence: CDR1 MNHEY, CDR2 SMNVEV (reference sequence). Deletions cut 0 bases from V and 2 bases from J, with 11 bases between. The CDR3 is 16 residues long. The CDR3 DNA is TGTGCCAGCAGTTTATCATCGGGGTTGGGCAATCAGCCCCAGCATTTT. Protein product: CASSLSSGLGNQPQHF.

V usage is TRBV15 and J usage is TRBJ2-7, with TRBD2 identical over 9 bases. With V trimmed by 0 bases and J by 6 bases, 3 bases remained unmatched. CDR3 length equals 14 residues. Germline CDR1 LNHNV, CDR2 YYDKDF (reference sequence). In nucleotides, the CDR3 is TGTGCCACCAGCAGAGATAGCGGGAGACGCGAGCAGTACTTC. Protein product: CATSRDSGRREQYF.

The rearrangement joins TRBV6-5 to TRBJ1-5; TRBD1 is a possible D gene (6 bases). The ends were cut back, 6 bases at V and 4 bases at J, with 13 bases in the middle. Germline loops: CDR1 MNHEY, CDR2 SVGAGI. CDR3 length: 14 amino acids. The CDR3 protein is CASRAPGANQPQHF. The CDR3, as DNA: TGTGCCAGCAGGGCACCAGGGGCGAATCAGCCCCAGCATTTT.

On this clone itself: The sample carries other DNA sequences with the same CDR3. The V call is TRBV2, the J call TRBJ1-5; 8 bases match TRBD1. Germline trimming cut 5 bases from V and 1 base from J; bases unmatched to any gene: 7. CDR3 length: 16 amino acids. Germline-derived CDR1 and CDR2 are SNHLY and FYNNEI. In DNA form, the CDR3 reads TGTGCCAGCAGTTTATTGGACAGGGCGAGCAATCAGCCCCAGCATTTT. Translated: CASSLLDRASNQPQHF.

This clone was observed a handful of times. As DNA, the CDR3 is TGTGCCAGCAGCCAAGAAGGACAGCTCAATCAGCCCCAGCATTTT. Protein product: CASSQEGQLNQPQHF. The chain uses TRBV3-1 (or the pseudogene TRBV3-2) and TRBJ1-5; D might be TRBD1 (6 bases). The CDR3 runs 15 residues. Germline-derived CDR1 and CDR2 are LGHDT and YNNKEL (reference sequence). Trimming stripped 0 bases from V and 3 bases from J, with 9 bases between.

The chain is built from TRBV24-1 and TRBJ2-3, with D possibly matching TRBD2 (5 bases). Germline CDR1 reads KGHDR; CDR2 reads SFDVKD. CDR3 length: 15 residues. V shed 2 bases and J shed 4 bases, with 12 bases lying between them. This CDR3 is CATSDYRTFPDTQYF. The CDR3 DNA is TGTGCCACCAGTGATTACCGGACTTTTCCAGATACGCAGTATTTT.

The chain is built from TRBV18 and TRBJ1-1; TRBD1 agrees at 7 bases. The CDR3 has 17 residues. Germline lookup yields CDR1 KGHSH and CDR2 LQKENI. V lost 2 bases, J lost 5 bases, and 14 bases stayed unmatched. CDR3 nucleotides: TGTGCCAGCTCACCAGAGACAGGGCGGTCGGGGAGTACTGAAGCTTTCTTT. This encodes CASSPETGRSGSTEAFF.

The J gene is TRBJ1-5, the V gene TRBV30, with D unresolved. The germline CDR1 and CDR2 sequences are GTSNPN and SVGIG (reference sequence). CDR3 length equals 13 residues. V gave up 0 bases and J gave up 6 bases, with 9 bases separating them. The DNA of the CDR3 is TGTGCCTGGAGTGTAGGAGATAGTCAGCCCCAGCATTTT. Its protein product is CAWSVGDSQPQHF.

CDR3 region: CASSGTGVSPLHF. The DNA for the CDR3 is TGTGCCAGCAGCGGGACAGGGGTTTCACCCCTCCACTTT. This sequence joins TRBV6-6 and TRBJ1-6; 10 bases are shared with TRBD1. The J segment lost 9 bases and the V segment lost 6 bases, leaving 2 bases of the junction unmatched. Germline CDR1 reads MNHNY; CDR2 reads SVGAGI (reference sequence). The CDR3 is made up of 13 amino acids.

This clone turned up a few times. CDR3 in amino acids: CAWSRERIQPQHF. The CDR3 DNA sequence: TGTGCCTGGAGTCGGGAGAGAATTCAGCCCCAGCATTTT. The rearrangement joins TRBV30 to TRBJ1-5; D is uncertain. Germline lookup yields CDR1 GTSNPN and CDR2 SVGIG (reference sequence). The length of the CDR3 is 13 residues. Trimming removed 2 bases at V and 6 bases at J, with 11 bases between.

This clone appeared once. The genes are TRBV9 and TRBJ2-4; 8 nucleotides align to TRBD2. Unmatched junction bases numbered 13, after V lost 4 bases and J lost 7 bases. Per the germline V gene, CDR1 is SGDLS and CDR2 is YYNGEE. The CDR3 runs to 16 residues. The CDR3 coding sequence is TGTGCCAGCAGCCCTGCGGGAGCGGGAGCCATGAACATTCAGTACTTC. It is translated as CASSPAGAGAMNIQYF.